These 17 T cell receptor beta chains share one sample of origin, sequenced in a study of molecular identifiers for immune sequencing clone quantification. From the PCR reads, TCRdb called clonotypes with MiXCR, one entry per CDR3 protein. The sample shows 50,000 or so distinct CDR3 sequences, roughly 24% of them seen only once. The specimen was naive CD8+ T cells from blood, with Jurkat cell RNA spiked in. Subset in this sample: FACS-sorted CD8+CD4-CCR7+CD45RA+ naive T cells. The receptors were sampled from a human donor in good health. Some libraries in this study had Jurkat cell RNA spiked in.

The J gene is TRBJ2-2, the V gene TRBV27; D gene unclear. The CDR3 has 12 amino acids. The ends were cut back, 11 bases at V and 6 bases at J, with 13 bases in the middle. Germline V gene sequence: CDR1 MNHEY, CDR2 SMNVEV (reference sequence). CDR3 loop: CARRFHPGELFF. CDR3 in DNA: TGTGCCCGCCGTTTTCACCCCGGGGAGCTGTTTTTT.

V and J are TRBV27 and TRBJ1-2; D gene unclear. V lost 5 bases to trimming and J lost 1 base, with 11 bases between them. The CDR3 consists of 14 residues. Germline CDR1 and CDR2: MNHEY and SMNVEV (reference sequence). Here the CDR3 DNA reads TGTGCCAGCAGTGTAGCGGCCAGTAACTATGGCTACACCTTC. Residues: CASSVAASNYGYTF.

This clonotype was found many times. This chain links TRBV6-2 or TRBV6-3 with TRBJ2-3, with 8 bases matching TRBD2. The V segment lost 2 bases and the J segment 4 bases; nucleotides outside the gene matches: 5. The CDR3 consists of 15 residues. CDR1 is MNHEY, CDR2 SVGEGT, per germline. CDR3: CASSYVGGASDTQYF. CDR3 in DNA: TGTGCCAGCAGTTACGTCGGGGGGGCATCAGATACGCAGTATTTT.

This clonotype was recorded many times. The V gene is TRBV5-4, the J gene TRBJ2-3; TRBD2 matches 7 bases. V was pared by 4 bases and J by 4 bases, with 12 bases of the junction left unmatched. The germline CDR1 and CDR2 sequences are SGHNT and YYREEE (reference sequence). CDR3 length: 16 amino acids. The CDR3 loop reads CASSGRGGRGADTQYF. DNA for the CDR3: TGTGCCAGCAGCGGGAGGGGCGGGAGAGGGGCAGATACGCAGTATTTT.

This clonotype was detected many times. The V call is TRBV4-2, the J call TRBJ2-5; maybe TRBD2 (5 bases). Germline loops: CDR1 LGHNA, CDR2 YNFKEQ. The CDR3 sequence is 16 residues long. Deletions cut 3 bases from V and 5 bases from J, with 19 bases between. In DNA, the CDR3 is TGTGCCAGCAGCCAGGAGACACCCACGGGGAGCGAGACCCAGTACTTC. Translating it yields CASSQETPTGSETQYF.

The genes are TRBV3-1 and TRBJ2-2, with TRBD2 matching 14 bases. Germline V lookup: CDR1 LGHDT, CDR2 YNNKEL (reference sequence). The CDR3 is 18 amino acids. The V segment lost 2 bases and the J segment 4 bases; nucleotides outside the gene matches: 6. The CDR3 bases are TGTGCCAGCAGCCAAATACACGGACTAGCGGGAGGCACCGGGGAGCTGTTTTTT. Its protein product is CASSQIHGLAGGTGELFF.

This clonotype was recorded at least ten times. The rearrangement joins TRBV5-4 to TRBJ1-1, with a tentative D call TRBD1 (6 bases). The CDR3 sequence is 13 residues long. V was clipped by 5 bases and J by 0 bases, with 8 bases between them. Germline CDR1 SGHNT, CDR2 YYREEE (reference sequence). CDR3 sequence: CASRDSMNTEAFF. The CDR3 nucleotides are TGTGCCAGCAGGGACAGCATGAACACTGAAGCTTTCTTT.

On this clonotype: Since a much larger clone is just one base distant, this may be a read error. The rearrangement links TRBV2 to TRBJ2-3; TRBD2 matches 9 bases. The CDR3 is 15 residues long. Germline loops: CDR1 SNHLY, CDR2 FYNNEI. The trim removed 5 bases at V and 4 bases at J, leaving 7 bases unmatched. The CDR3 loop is CASSSGLACPDTQYF. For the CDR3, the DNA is TGTGCCAGCAGTTCTGGACTAGCGTGCCCAGATACGCAGTATTTT.

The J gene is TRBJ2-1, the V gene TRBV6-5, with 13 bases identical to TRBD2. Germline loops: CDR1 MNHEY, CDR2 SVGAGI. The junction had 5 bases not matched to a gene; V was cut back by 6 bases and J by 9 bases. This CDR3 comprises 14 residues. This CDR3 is CASSFTSGGVEQFF. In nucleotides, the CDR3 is TGTGCCAGCAGCTTCACTAGCGGGGGGGTTGAGCAGTTCTTC.

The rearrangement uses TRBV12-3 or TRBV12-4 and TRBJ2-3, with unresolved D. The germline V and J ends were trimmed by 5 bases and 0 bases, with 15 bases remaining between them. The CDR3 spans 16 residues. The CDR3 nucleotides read TGTGCCAGCAGTGCCCCCGGTGAAATGAGCACAGATACGCAGTATTTT. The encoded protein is CASSAPGEMSTDTQYF.

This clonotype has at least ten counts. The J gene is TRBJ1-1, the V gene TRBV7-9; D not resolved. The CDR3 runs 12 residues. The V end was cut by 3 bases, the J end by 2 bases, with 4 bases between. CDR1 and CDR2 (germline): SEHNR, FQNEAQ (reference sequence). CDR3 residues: CASSFGNTEAFF. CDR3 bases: TGTGCCAGCAGCTTTGGCAACACTGAAGCTTTCTTT.

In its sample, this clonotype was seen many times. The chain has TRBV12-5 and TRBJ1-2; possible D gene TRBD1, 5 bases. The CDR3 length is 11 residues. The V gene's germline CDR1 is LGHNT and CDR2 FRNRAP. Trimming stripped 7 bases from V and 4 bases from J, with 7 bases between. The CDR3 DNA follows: TGTGCTAGTGCTGGGACCTATGGCTACACCTTC. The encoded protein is CASAGTYGYTF.

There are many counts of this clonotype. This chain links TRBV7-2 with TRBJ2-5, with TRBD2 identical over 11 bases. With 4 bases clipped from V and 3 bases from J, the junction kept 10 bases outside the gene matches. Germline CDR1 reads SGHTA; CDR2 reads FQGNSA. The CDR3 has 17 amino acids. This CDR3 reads CASSSPSTSGMEETQYF. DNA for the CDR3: TGTGCCAGCAGCTCCCCTTCGACTAGCGGGATGGAAGAGACCCAGTACTTC.

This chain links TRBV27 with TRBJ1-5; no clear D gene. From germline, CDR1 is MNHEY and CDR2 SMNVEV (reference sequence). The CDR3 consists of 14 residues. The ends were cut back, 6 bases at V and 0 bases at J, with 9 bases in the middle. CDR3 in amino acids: CASRPVYSNQPQHF. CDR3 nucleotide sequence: TGTGCCAGCAGGCCGGTTTATAGCAATCAGCCCCAGCATTTT.

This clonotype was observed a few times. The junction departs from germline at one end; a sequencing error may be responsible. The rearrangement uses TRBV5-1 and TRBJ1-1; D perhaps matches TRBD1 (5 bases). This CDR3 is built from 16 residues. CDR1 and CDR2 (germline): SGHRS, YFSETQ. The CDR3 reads CASSFYSGAGHTETFF. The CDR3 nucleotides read TGCGCCAGCAGCTTCTACAGCGGGGCGGGTCACACTGAAACTTTCTTT.

The CDR3 sequence is CSVETLGAWPAAFF. The CDR3 region has the DNA TGCAGCGTCGAAACCCTGGGGGCGTGGCCTGCCGCTTTCTTT. This chain joins TRBV29-1 and TRBJ1-1; possible D gene TRBD1, 6 bases. V lost 6 bases and J 11 bases, leaving 25 bases between the germline ends. The CDR3 is made up of 14 amino acids. Germline lookup yields CDR1 SQVTM and CDR2 ANQGSEA.

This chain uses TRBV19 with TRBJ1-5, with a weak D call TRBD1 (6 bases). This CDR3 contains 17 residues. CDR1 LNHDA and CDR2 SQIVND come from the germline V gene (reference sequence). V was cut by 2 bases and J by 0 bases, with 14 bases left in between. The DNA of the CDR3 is TGTGCCAGTAGTATATTTGGAGGGGACACTAGCAATCAGCCCCAGCATTTT. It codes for CASSIFGGDTSNQPQHF.